The next 28 T cell receptor beta chains were all read from a single sample in a study of vaccination effects on CD4 cells after COVID-19. Their specific antigens are unknown. Generated by immunoSEQ multiplex PCR, the TCRdb table keeps only in-frame clones and is missing some. The table records about 22,000 clones, approximately 77% of them present only once. CD4+ T cells specific for antigen were expanded with viral peptide pools by the ViraFEST assay before sequencing. Cells that had been cultured for 10 days were the source of isolated CD4+ T cells. Having tested negative for nucleocapsid antibodies, the vaccine recipients showed no prior SARS-CoV-2 infection. The sample here was CD4+ T cells from PBMCs cultured with HCoV-NL63 spike peptides, taken before COVID-19 vaccination. The receptors come from a human donor who received a COVID-19 vaccine.

The V and J genes are TRBV6-5 and TRBJ1-2; TRBD1 is a possible D gene (5 bases). The CDR3 contains 15 residues. Trimming left V 0 bases short and J 4 bases short, with 12 bases between. In germline, CDR1 is MNHEY, CDR2 SVGAGI. The CDR3 region is CASSYSGQPSYGYTF. The CDR3 DNA is TGTGCCAGCAGTTACTCGGGGCAACCTTCCTATGGCTACACCTTC.

The chain links TRBV3-1 (or the pseudogene TRBV3-2) to TRBJ2-3; D gene ambiguous. V dropped 1 base and J dropped 8 bases, with 10 bases sitting between them. The germline V gene encodes CDR1 LGHDT and CDR2 YNNKEL (reference sequence). The CDR3 has 13 residues. The chain's CDR3 is CASSQGHKVTQYF. CDR3 bases: TGTGCCAGCAGCCAAGGGCACAAGGTTACGCAGTATTTT.

The chain combines TRBV4-3 with TRBJ1-2; D may be TRBD1 (5 bases). Germline V gives CDR1 LGHNA, CDR2 YSLEER. V gave up 4 bases and J gave up 4 bases, with 16 bases separating them. The length of the CDR3 is 15 residues. The CDR3 loop is CASSLGGGEGYGYTF. In DNA, the CDR3 is TGCGCCAGCAGCCTGGGCGGGGGGGAGGGCTATGGCTACACCTTC.

The chain has TRBV19 and TRBJ1-5; 10 positions agree with TRBD1. CDR1 is LNHDA, CDR2 SQIVND, per germline (reference sequence). V was clipped by 5 bases and J by 1 base; unmatched bases: 8. This CDR3 is built from 17 residues. CDR3 bases: TGTGCCAGTAGTGTCTCCGGGACAGGGGTCAGCAATCAGCCCCAGCATTTT. This codes for CASSVSGTGVSNQPQHF.

This sequence joins TRBV4-1 and TRBJ2-1, with TRBD2 matching 8 bases. Losses at the gene ends were 1 base for V and 9 bases for J; bases not matched to a gene: 8. The CDR3 is 15 residues long. Germline lookup yields CDR1 MGHRA and CDR2 YSYEKL. The CDR3 DNA reads TGCGCCAGCAGCCAAGTTATACAGCGGGAGCGTGAGCAGTTCTTC. As protein: CASSQVIQREREQFF.

This clone was picked up a small number of times. V gene TRBV30 combines with J gene TRBJ1-3, with 7 positions matching TRBD1. Germline values: CDR1 GTSNPN, CDR2 SVGIG (reference sequence). This CDR3 contains 12 residues. V lost 2 bases to trimming and J lost 7 bases; unmatched junction nucleotides: 2. The CDR3 nucleotides are TGTGCCTGGAGTTTGACAGGGAACACCATATATTTT. This sequence encodes CAWSLTGNTIYF. The complete variable domain, with remaining parts taken from reference TRBV30 and TRBJ1-3, reads SQTIHQWPATLVQPVGSPLSLECTVEGTSNPNLYWYRQAAGRGLQLLFYSVGIGQISSEVPQNLSASRPQDRQFILSSKKLLLSDSGFYLCAWSLTGNTIYFGEGSWLTVV.

The chain links TRBV4-1 to TRBJ1-5, with D tentatively TRBD1 (5 bases). Trimming took off 0 bases at V and 2 bases at J, with 11 bases between the two ends. The germline V gene encodes CDR1 MGHRA and CDR2 YSYEKL. CDR3 length equals 16 residues. For the CDR3, the DNA is TGCGCCAGCAGCCAAGAGGGCAGGGTTGGCAATCAGCCCCAGCATTTT. Protein: CASSQEGRVGNQPQHF.

In this sample, this clone turned up a few times. The rearrangement links TRBV3-1 (or the pseudogene TRBV3-2) to TRBJ1-1, with D uncertain. V lost 4 bases to trimming and J lost 0 bases, with 6 bases between them. CDR1 is LGHDT and CDR2 is YNNKEL in the germline V gene (reference sequence). The CDR3 runs to 13 residues. CDR3 nucleotides: TGTGCCAGCAGCCCCCCCCTGAACACTGAAGCTTTCTTT. Its translation is CASSPPLNTEAFF.

This chain links TRBV19 with TRBJ1-1; no definite D call. Germline V gives CDR1 LNHDA, CDR2 SQIVND (reference sequence). V was cut by 10 bases and J by 0 bases, with 15 bases left in between. This CDR3 region has 14 residues. CDR3 loop: CATRTWGVNTEAFF. DNA for the CDR3: TGTGCCACCAGGACTTGGGGTGTGAACACTGAAGCTTTCTTT. Full variable domain (remainder filled in from reference TRBV19 and TRBJ1-1): DGGITQSPKYLFRKEGQNVTLSCEQNLNHDAMYWYRQDPGQGLRLIYYSQIVNDFQKGDIAEGYSVSREKKESFPLTVTSAQKNPTAFYLCATRTWGVNTEAFFGQGTRLTVV.

The chain is built from TRBV6-6 and TRBJ1-1; TRBD1 might be the D (6 bases). This CDR3 has 14 amino acids. Trimming took off 5 bases at V and 2 bases at J, with 12 bases between the two ends. Germline CDR1 is MNHNY and CDR2 is SVGAGI (reference sequence). The CDR3 DNA is TGTGCCAGCAGTCACGGACAGAGTAACACTGAAGCTTTCTTT. As protein: CASSHGQSNTEAFF.

This clone was seen only once. The chain joins TRBV20-1 to TRBJ2-3; D uncertain. The CDR3 extends over 11 amino acids. CDR1 DFQATT and CDR2 SNEGSKA come from the germline V gene (reference sequence). With 5 bases removed from V and 5 bases from J, the gap between germline ends came to 8 bases. The CDR3 bases are TGCAGTGCTGATTTCAGAGATACGCAGTATTTT. It specifies CSADFRDTQYF.

The rearrangement uses TRBV11-2 and TRBJ2-7, with 8 bases identical to TRBD2. Trimming removed 1 base from V and 6 bases from J; junction bases left unmatched: 8. CDR1 and CDR2 (germline): SGHAT, FQNNGV. The CDR3 consists of 15 residues. The DNA for the CDR3 is TGTGCCAGCAGCTTAGTGGCGGGGGGCGCGGGCGAGCAGTACTTC. Its protein product is CASSLVAGGAGEQYF.

The genes are TRBV6-5 and TRBJ1-2; D is unresolved. V lost 6 bases, J lost 3 bases, and 11 bases lay in between. The CDR3 loop spans 13 amino acids. Germline V gene data show CDR1 as MNHEY and CDR2 as SVGAGI. This CDR3 is CASRQTGDYGYTF. Here the CDR3 DNA reads TGTGCCAGCAGACAGACGGGAGACTATGGCTACACCTTC.

This clone was detected only once. The J gene is TRBJ1-1, the V gene TRBV12-3 or TRBV12-4, with D unclear. V lost 7 bases, J lost 4 bases, and 13 bases lay in between. The CDR3 extends over 13 amino acids. Here the CDR3 reads CASTLGEGTEAFF. The CDR3, as DNA: TGTGCCAGCACCCTCGGGGAGGGCACTGAAGCTTTCTTT.

The V gene is TRBV3-1 (or the pseudogene TRBV3-2), the J gene TRBJ1-2; the D gene is possibly TRBD1 (6 bases). Germline V lookup: CDR1 LGHDT, CDR2 YNNKEL (reference sequence). V dropped 0 bases and J dropped 7 bases, with 12 bases sitting between them. The CDR3 runs 14 residues. CDR3 coding DNA: TGTGCCAGCAGCCAAGATGGTGGCAGGGGTGGCTACACCTTC. Its translation is CASSQDGGRGGYTF.

The genes are TRBV7-8 and TRBJ1-5; D might be TRBD1 (5 bases). Trimming cost V 1 base and J 7 bases, with 14 bases left between them. This CDR3 is 15 amino acids long. In germline, CDR1 is SGHVS, CDR2 FQNEAQ. Written as DNA, the CDR3 is TGTGCCAGCAGCTTAGAGTCAGGGTTCACCCAGCCCCAGCATTTT. It yields the protein CASSLESGFTQPQHF.

There are a few counts of this clone. This chain uses TRBV4-2 with TRBJ2-3, with D unclear. Germline CDR1 LGHNA, CDR2 YNFKEQ. Trimming took 0 bases from V and 4 from J, leaving 5 bases between them. CDR3 length: 13 amino acids. The CDR3: CASSQDQADTQYF. DNA of the CDR3: TGTGCCAGCAGCCAAGATCAAGCAGATACGCAGTATTTT.

V gene TRBV5-1 combines with J gene TRBJ2-5; D is undetermined. This CDR3 has 13 residues. Trimming left V 0 bases short and J 1 base short, with 4 bases between. Germline assignment: CDR1 SGHRS and CDR2 YFSETQ. In DNA, the CDR3 is TGCGCCAGCAGCTTGGCGGTCCAAGAGACCCAGTACTTC. Protein: CASSLAVQETQYF.

This clone was found a few times. The chain couples TRBV5-1 to TRBJ2-7; 7 bases map to TRBD2. V gave up 0 bases and J gave up 5 bases; unmatched junction bases: 5. Per germline, CDR1 SGHRS and CDR2 YFSETQ. This CDR3 is 14 amino acids long. The CDR3 here is CASSLELAINEQYF. CDR3 DNA: TGCGCCAGCAGCTTGGAACTAGCGATCAACGAGCAGTACTTC.

The chain employs TRBV6-5 and TRBJ1-4; D gene uncertain. This CDR3 spans 15 amino acids. CDR1 and CDR2 (germline): MNHEY, SVGAGI. With 0 bases removed from V and 10 bases from J, the gap between germline ends came to 15 bases. CDR3 sequence reads: CASSYSGSWAGKLFF. The CDR3 nucleotides read TGTGCCAGCAGTTACTCGGGTTCATGGGCGGGAAAACTGTTTTTT.

The chain employs TRBV9 and TRBJ2-1, with D perhaps assigned TRBD1 or TRBD2 (6 bases each). Between the trimmed V and J ends, which lost 1 base and 4 bases, there was a span of 15 bases. The CDR3 has 16 residues. From germline, CDR1 is SGDLS and CDR2 YYNGEE. DNA of the CDR3: TGTGCCAGCAGCGTATCTTCGGGGGCGGGGTACAATGAGCAGTTCTTC. Amino acid sequence: CASSVSSGAGYNEQFF.

The V gene is TRBV6-4, the J gene TRBJ2-2; the match to TRBD2 covers 9 bases. Per the germline V gene, CDR1 is MRHNA and CDR2 is SNTAGT. The CDR3 is 14 residues long. V was clipped by 10 bases and J by 5 bases; unmatched bases: 8. The CDR3 loop is CATQLSGGTGELFF. The CDR3 nucleotides read TGTGCCACGCAACTCAGCGGGGGGACCGGGGAGCTGTTTTTT.

This clone was seen only a few times. This rearrangement joins TRBV6-1 to TRBJ1-4; 8 nucleotides line up with TRBD1. The germline CDR1 and CDR2 sequences are MNHNS and SASEGT. The CDR3 sequence is 13 residues long. Losses at the gene ends were 6 bases for V and 6 bases for J; bases not matched to a gene: 3. The CDR3 DNA sequence: TGTGCCAGCAGGGACAGGGTTGATGAAAAACTGTTTTTT. Protein sequence: CASRDRVDEKLFF.

J is TRBJ1-5 and V is TRBV2; D not resolved. CDR1 SNHLY and CDR2 FYNNEI come from the germline V gene. The CDR3 has 16 residues. V lost 5 bases and J 2 bases, leaving 16 bases between the germline ends. The CDR3 protein is CASSPDLFGGNQPQHF. The CDR3 bases are TGTGCCAGCAGTCCGGACCTGTTCGGTGGCAATCAGCCCCAGCATTTT.

The chain is built from TRBV4-2 and TRBJ1-1, with TRBD1 as a possible D gene (5 bases). Germline V gene lookup returns CDR1 LGHNA and CDR2 YNFKEQ. The CDR3 totals 13 residues. V gave up 1 base and J gave up 7 bases, with 10 bases separating them. Here the CDR3 reads CASSQGGDSEAFF. The CDR3 nucleotides are TGTGCCAGCAGCCAAGGGGGAGACAGTGAAGCTTTCTTT.

The chain uses TRBV2 and TRBJ2-5; 8 nucleotides match TRBD1. The germline V gene encodes CDR1 SNHLY and CDR2 FYNNEI. Losses at the gene ends were 6 bases for V and 9 bases for J; bases not matched to a gene: 3. The CDR3 runs to 11 residues. The CDR3 loop reads CASRGQAAQYF. The CDR3 DNA sequence: TGTGCCAGCAGGGGACAGGCGGCCCAGTACTTC.

In its sample, this clone was seen a few times. The rearrangement joins TRBV9 to TRBJ2-3; TRBD2 agrees at 9 bases. The CDR3 consists of 15 residues. The germline V gene has CDR1 SGDLS and CDR2 YYNGEE. Germline trimming cut 2 bases from V and 2 bases from J; bases unmatched to any gene: 3. The CDR3 region is CASSVSGGYTDTQYF. In DNA form, the CDR3 reads TGTGCCAGCAGCGTTAGCGGGGGATACACAGATACGCAGTATTTT.

The chain employs TRBV29-1 and TRBJ1-4; D perhaps matches TRBD1 (5 bases). The CDR3 is made up of 15 amino acids. The germline V and J ends were trimmed by 1 base and 4 bases, with 13 bases remaining between them. The germline V gene has CDR1 SQVTM and CDR2 ANQGSEA. CDR3 sequence reads: CSVEGGAPFNEKLFF. The CDR3 coding sequence is TGCAGCGTTGAAGGAGGGGCGCCTTTTAATGAAAAACTGTTTTTT.